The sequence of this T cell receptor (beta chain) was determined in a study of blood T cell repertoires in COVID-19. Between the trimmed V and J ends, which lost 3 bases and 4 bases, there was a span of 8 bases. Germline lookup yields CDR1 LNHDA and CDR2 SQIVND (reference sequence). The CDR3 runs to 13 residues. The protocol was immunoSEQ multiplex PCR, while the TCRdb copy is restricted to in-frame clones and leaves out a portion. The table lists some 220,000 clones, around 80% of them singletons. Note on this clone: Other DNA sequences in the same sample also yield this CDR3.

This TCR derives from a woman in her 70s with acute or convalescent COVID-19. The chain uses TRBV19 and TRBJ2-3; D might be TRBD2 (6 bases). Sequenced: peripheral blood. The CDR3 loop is CASSIGGADTQYF. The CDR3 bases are TGTGCCAGTAGTATCGGCGGGGCAGATACGCAGTATTTT.